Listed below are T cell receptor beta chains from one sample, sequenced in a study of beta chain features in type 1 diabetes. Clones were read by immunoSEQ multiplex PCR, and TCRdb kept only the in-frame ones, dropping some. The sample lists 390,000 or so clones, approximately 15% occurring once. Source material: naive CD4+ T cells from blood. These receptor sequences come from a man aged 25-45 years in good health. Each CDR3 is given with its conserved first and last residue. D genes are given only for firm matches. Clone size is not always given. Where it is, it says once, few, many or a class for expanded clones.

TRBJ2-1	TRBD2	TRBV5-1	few	CASSSELAGNNEQFF	TGCGCCAGCAGCTCGGAACTAGCGGGGAACAATGAGCAGTTCTTC
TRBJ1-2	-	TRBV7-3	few	CASSPDRNYGYTF	TGTGCCAGCAGCCCCGACAGGAACTATGGCTACACCTTC
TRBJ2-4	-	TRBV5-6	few	CASSLKGELAKNIQYF	TGTGCCAGCAGCTTGAAAGGTGAATTGGCCAAAAACATTCAGTACTTC
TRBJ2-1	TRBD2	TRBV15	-	CATSREGLALDEQFF	TGTGCCACCAGCAGGGAGGGACTAGCACTCGATGAGCAGTTCTTC
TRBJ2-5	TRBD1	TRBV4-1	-	CASSQDPSRGQTQYF	TGCGCCAGCAGCCAAGATCCATCCAGGGGGCAGACCCAGTACTTC
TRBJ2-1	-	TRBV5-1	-	CASSLEVRNEQFF	TGCGCCAGCAGCTTGGAGGTGAGGAATGAGCAGTTCTTC
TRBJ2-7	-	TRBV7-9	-	CASSPGKGSYEQYF	TGTGCCAGCAGTCCGGGGAAGGGCTCCTACGAGCAGTACTTC
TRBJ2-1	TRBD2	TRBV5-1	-	CASSLALAGVSYNEQFF	TGCGCCAGCAGCTTGGCGCTAGCGGGAGTTTCCTACAATGAGCAGTTCTTC
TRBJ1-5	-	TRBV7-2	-	CASSFYRDSNQPQHF	TGTGCCAGCAGCTTCTACAGGGATAGCAATCAGCCCCAGCATTTT
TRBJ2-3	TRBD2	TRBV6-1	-	CASSEIQRGTDTQYF	TGTGCCAGCAGTGAAATTCAGCGGGGGACAGATACGCAGTATTTT
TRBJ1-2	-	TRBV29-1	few	CSVIGLRGNYGYTF	TGCAGCGTGATTGGGCTGAGGGGGAACTATGGCTACACCTTC
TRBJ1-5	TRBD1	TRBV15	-	CATSRDRETGARNQPQHF	TGTGCCACCAGCAGAGATCGGGAAACAGGGGCCCGAAATCAGCCCCAGCATTTT
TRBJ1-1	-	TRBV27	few	CASSAQPLIQGAEAFF	TGTGCCAGCAGTGCCCAACCATTAATTCAGGGCGCTGAAGCTTTCTTT
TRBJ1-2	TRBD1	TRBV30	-	CAWSVWNRGVTGYTF	TGTGCCTGGAGTGTTTGGAACAGGGGAGTCACTGGCTACACCTTC
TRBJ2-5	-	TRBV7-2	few	CASTLVGNIGETQYF	TGTGCCAGCACCCTGGTTGGCAACATAGGGGAGACCCAGTACTTC
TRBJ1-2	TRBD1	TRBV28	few	CASSQNTGGRGYTF	TGTGCCAGCAGTCAAAACACAGGGGGTCGCGGCTACACCTTC
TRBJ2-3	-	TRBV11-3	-	CASSLDLLDSDTQYF	TGTGCCAGCAGCTTAGATCTCCTAGACTCAGATACGCAGTATTTT
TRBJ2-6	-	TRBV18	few	CASSPRGVTGANVLTF	TGTGCCAGCTCACCACGAGGTGTCACTGGGGCCAACGTCCTGACTTTC
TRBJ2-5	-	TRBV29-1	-	CSVCVGVRGETQYF	TGCAGCGTTTGCGTCGGTGTGCGTGGAGAGACCCAGTACTTC
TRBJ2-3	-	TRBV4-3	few	CASSQGLGRAPDTQYF	TGCGCCAGCAGCCAAGGATTAGGAAGGGCCCCAGATACGCAGTATTTT
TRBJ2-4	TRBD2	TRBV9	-	CASSVGTSVKDIQYF	TGTGCCAGCAGCGTAGGAACTAGCGTAAAGGACATTCAGTACTTC
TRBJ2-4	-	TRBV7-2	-	CASSLGPVKNIQYF	TGTGCCAGCAGCCTCGGACCCGTGAAAAACATTCAGTACTTC
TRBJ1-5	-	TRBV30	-	CAFDGGGQPQHF	TGTGCCTTCGATGGGGGTGGGCAGCCCCAGCATTTT
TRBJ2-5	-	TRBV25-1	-	CASSEQGPQTQYF	TGTGCCAGCAGTGAACAGGGTCCTCAGACCCAGTACTTC